The rows below give T cell receptor beta chains drawn from one sample of a study of shared clonotypes between healthy human individuals. The table came from immunoSEQ multiplex PCR; TCRdb's copy has only in-frame clones and leaves some out. Of 470,000 or so clones in the sample, 81% were seen once. Sequencing was performed on PBMCs. Receptor source: a middle-aged woman in good health. Some clones in this sample may be carry-over from other donors' samples. Both conserved end residues are part of each CDR3. The D gene is left open where the match is weak. The listing skips clone size in some rows; elsewhere it reads once, few, many or a size class.

cdr3_nt: TGCGCCAGCAGGGGACAGCCTTCAGATACGCAGTATTTT
cdr3_aa: CASRGQPSDTQYF
d_call: TRBD1
clone_size: -
v_call: TRBV5-1
j_call: TRBJ2-3

cdr3_nt: TGTGCCAGCAGCCCCGAGGGGCGGGGCACCGGGGAGCTGTTTTTT
cdr3_aa: CASSPEGRGTGELFF
d_call: -
clone_size: -
v_call: TRBV7-3
j_call: TRBJ2-2

cdr3_nt: TGCGCCAGCAGTCAATCGGGGGACTATCGGGAGACCCAGTACTTC
cdr3_aa: CASSQSGDYRETQYF
d_call: TRBD2
clone_size: few
v_call: TRBV23-1
j_call: TRBJ2-5

cdr3_nt: TGTGCCAGCAGCGTAGAAGCGGGTGAAAACATTCAGTACTTC
cdr3_aa: CASSVEAGENIQYF
d_call: -
clone_size: -
v_call: TRBV9
j_call: TRBJ2-4

cdr3_nt: TGTGCCAGCAACCGTATGGGACAGTTAGCCAAAACCATTCAGTACTTC
cdr3_aa: CASNRMGQLAKTIQYF
d_call: TRBD1
clone_size: -
v_call: TRBV28
j_call: TRBJ2-4

cdr3_nt: TGTGCCAGCAGCTTGGCGCTTGGGACGGCCTACGAGCAGTACTTC
cdr3_aa: CASSLALGTAYEQYF
d_call: -
clone_size: -
v_call: TRBV5-5
j_call: TRBJ2-7

cdr3_nt: TGTGCCAGCAGCAGGGACTATACCTACGAGCAGTACTTC
cdr3_aa: CASSRDYTYEQYF
d_call: TRBD2
clone_size: -
v_call: TRBV5-4
j_call: TRBJ2-7

cdr3_nt: TGTGCCAGCAGTACCTCCCCGAAGAACACTGAAGCTTTCTTT
cdr3_aa: CASSTSPKNTEAFF
d_call: -
clone_size: -
v_call: TRBV27
j_call: TRBJ1-1

cdr3_nt: TGTGCCACCAGCAGGGACAGACACTACGAGCAGTACTTC
cdr3_aa: CATSRDRHYEQYF
d_call: -
clone_size: once
v_call: TRBV15
j_call: TRBJ2-7

cdr3_nt: TGCGCCAGCAGCTTGACTAGCGGGAGCCCCGGGGAGCTGTTTTTT
cdr3_aa: CASSLTSGSPGELFF
d_call: TRBD2
clone_size: -
v_call: TRBV5-1
j_call: TRBJ2-2

cdr3_nt: TGTGCCAGCAGCTTAGGGTTGGTAGCGGAGCATGAGCAGTTCTTC
cdr3_aa: CASSLGLVAEHEQFF
d_call: -
clone_size: -
v_call: TRBV7-2
j_call: TRBJ2-1

cdr3_nt: TGTGCCAGCAGCGTGGGGGCGGGGTACCAAGAGACCCAGTACTTC
cdr3_aa: CASSVGAGYQETQYF
d_call: -
clone_size: -
v_call: TRBV9
j_call: TRBJ2-5

cdr3_nt: TGCGCCAGCAGCCAAAGGTGGGAGAACACCGGGGAGCTGTTTTTT
cdr3_aa: CASSQRWENTGELFF
d_call: -
clone_size: -
v_call: TRBV5-1
j_call: TRBJ2-2

cdr3_nt: TGTGCCAGCAGCCAAGTAGGTAGCGGGAGGGCCTTAAATGAGCAGTTCTTC
cdr3_aa: CASSQVGSGRALNEQFF
d_call: TRBD2
clone_size: -
v_call: TRBV4-2
j_call: TRBJ2-1

cdr3_nt: TGTGCCAGCAGCTTAACCCGACAGGTAGTTAGGGAGCAGTACTTC
cdr3_aa: CASSLTRQVVREQYF
d_call: -
clone_size: once
v_call: TRBV7-8
j_call: TRBJ2-7

cdr3_nt: TGTGCCAGCAGTGAACATTGGGAGTCTTCCTACGAGCAGTACTTC
cdr3_aa: CASSEHWESSYEQYF
d_call: -
clone_size: -
v_call: TRBV6-1
j_call: TRBJ2-7

cdr3_nt: TGTGCCAAGTCTGGATTCTCTGGAAACACCATATATTTT
cdr3_aa: CAKSGFSGNTIYF
d_call: -
clone_size: -
v_call: TRBV27
j_call: TRBJ1-3

cdr3_nt: TGCGCCAGCCGGACGGCGGCAGTTACTAACTATGGCTACACCTTC
cdr3_aa: CASRTAAVTNYGYTF
d_call: -
clone_size: -
v_call: TRBV5-1
j_call: TRBJ1-2

cdr3_nt: TGTGCCAGCAGCCATCCGGGGGAGGGTGGCCACGAGCAGTACTTC
cdr3_aa: CASSHPGEGGHEQYF
d_call: TRBD2
clone_size: -
v_call: TRBV11-2
j_call: TRBJ2-7

cdr3_nt: TGTGCCAGCATCGGGGAGGACTATGGCTACACCTTC
cdr3_aa: CASIGEDYGYTF
d_call: -
clone_size: -
v_call: TRBV28
j_call: TRBJ1-2

cdr3_nt: TGTGCCAGCAGCTCCCAACTTTGGGGCAGTGGAAACACCATATATTTT
cdr3_aa: CASSSQLWGSGNTIYF
d_call: -
clone_size: -
v_call: TRBV9
j_call: TRBJ1-3

cdr3_nt: TGTGCCAGCTCACCCCAAGGTCAGGGATTTGAAAAACTGTTTTTT
cdr3_aa: CASSPQGQGFEKLFF
d_call: -
clone_size: once
v_call: TRBV18
j_call: TRBJ1-4

cdr3_nt: TGTGCCAGCAGCTTAGAGGGGTCGGCTGATCAGCCCCAGCATTTT
cdr3_aa: CASSLEGSADQPQHF
d_call: -
clone_size: -
v_call: TRBV5-6
j_call: TRBJ1-5

cdr3_nt: TGTGCCAGCAGTGACGGCGGGAGTCGTAAGACCCAGTACTTC
cdr3_aa: CASSDGGSRKTQYF
d_call: TRBD2
clone_size: many
v_call: TRBV6-4
j_call: TRBJ2-5

cdr3_nt: TGTGCCAGCTCAGGGCAGGGGTACGAGCAGTACTTC
cdr3_aa: CASSGQGYEQYF
d_call: -
clone_size: -
v_call: TRBV18
j_call: TRBJ2-7

cdr3_nt: TGTGCCTGGAGTGTTCGCAGGGGTGCTGAAAAACTGTTTTTT
cdr3_aa: CAWSVRRGAEKLFF
d_call: -
clone_size: -
v_call: TRBV30
j_call: TRBJ1-4

cdr3_nt: TGTGCCAGCAGTGAGAGAGATACGCAGTATTTT
cdr3_aa: CASSERDTQYF
d_call: -
clone_size: -
v_call: TRBV2
j_call: TRBJ2-3

cdr3_nt: TGTGCCACCAGCTCCTTATTCCCGGGACAGAGATTCTACGAGCAGTACTTC
cdr3_aa: CATSSLFPGQRFYEQYF
d_call: TRBD1
clone_size: -
v_call: TRBV15
j_call: TRBJ2-7

cdr3_nt: TGTGCCAGCAGTCCAGCGGGTGGAGAGACCCAGTACTTC
cdr3_aa: CASSPAGGETQYF
d_call: -
clone_size: -
v_call: TRBV6-4
j_call: TRBJ2-5

cdr3_nt: TGTGCCAGCAGTTACTCGTCGGACACCGGGGAGCTGTTTTTT
cdr3_aa: CASSYSSDTGELFF
d_call: -
clone_size: -
v_call: TRBV6-6
j_call: TRBJ2-2

cdr3_nt: TGTGCCAGCAGCGTAACCGCCGGGCTAGCGGATTTCTACAATGAGCAGTTCTTC
cdr3_aa: CASSVTAGLADFYNEQFF
d_call: TRBD2
clone_size: -
v_call: TRBV9
j_call: TRBJ2-1

cdr3_nt: TGTGCCAGCTCCGTAATCGGGTCTGAAGCTTTCTTT
cdr3_aa: CASSVIGSEAFF
d_call: -
clone_size: few
v_call: TRBV18
j_call: TRBJ1-1

cdr3_nt: TGTGCCAGCAGCCACCTTCAGCGGGACGGCAGCACAGATACGCAGTATTTT
cdr3_aa: CASSHLQRDGSTDTQYF
d_call: TRBD2
clone_size: once
v_call: TRBV28
j_call: TRBJ2-3

cdr3_nt: TGCGCCAGCAGCCAAGACCCCTTGGTGGTACCCGGTGGCAAGCAGTTCTTC
cdr3_aa: CASSQDPLVVPGGKQFF
d_call: -
clone_size: -
v_call: TRBV4-1
j_call: TRBJ2-1

cdr3_nt: TGTGCCAGTAGTGGGAGAGGGTTAAGCTCCTACAATGAGCAGTTCTTC
cdr3_aa: CASSGRGLSSYNEQFF
d_call: -
clone_size: -
v_call: TRBV19
j_call: TRBJ2-1

cdr3_nt: TGTGCCAGCAGTTTAAGGACACCTAGCACAGATACGCAGTATTTT
cdr3_aa: CASSLRTPSTDTQYF
d_call: -
clone_size: -
v_call: TRBV28
j_call: TRBJ2-3

cdr3_nt: TGTGCCAGCAGTCCCGCGTTGGGGGGTACTGAAGCTTTCTTT
cdr3_aa: CASSPALGGTEAFF
d_call: -
clone_size: -
v_call: TRBV28
j_call: TRBJ1-1

cdr3_nt: TGTGCCAGCAGCTTAGCAGGGGCCCAGCCCCAGCATTTT
cdr3_aa: CASSLAGAQPQHF
d_call: -
clone_size: -
v_call: TRBV7-2
j_call: TRBJ1-5

cdr3_nt: TGTGCCAGCAGCCCGGGACAGGGGGTATTCGATGAGCAGTTCTTC
cdr3_aa: CASSPGQGVFDEQFF
d_call: TRBD1
clone_size: -
v_call: TRBV14
j_call: TRBJ2-1

cdr3_nt: TGTGCCAGCAGTTATATTTCGGGGAGCAATCAGCCCCAGCATTTT
cdr3_aa: CASSYISGSNQPQHF
d_call: -
clone_size: -
v_call: TRBV6-6
j_call: TRBJ1-5

cdr3_nt: TGCGCCAGCAGCTTGGCAGGTAAATACTACGAGCAGTACTTC
cdr3_aa: CASSLAGKYYEQYF
d_call: -
clone_size: once
v_call: TRBV5-1
j_call: TRBJ2-7

cdr3_nt: TGTGCCATCAAGGACTCTGGAAACACCATATATTTT
cdr3_aa: CAIKDSGNTIYF
d_call: -
clone_size: -
v_call: TRBV10-3
j_call: TRBJ1-3

cdr3_nt: TGTGCCAGCAGCCCGGGACTAGCGGGAGGGCCACATCAGACCCAGTACTTC
cdr3_aa: CASSPGLAGGPHQTQYF
d_call: TRBD2
clone_size: -
v_call: TRBV5-6
j_call: TRBJ2-5

cdr3_nt: TGTGCCAGCAGCTTGGGTTTCAGCGGGAGGGCCAAAAACATTCAGTACTTC
cdr3_aa: CASSLGFSGRAKNIQYF
d_call: TRBD2
clone_size: -
v_call: TRBV11-2
j_call: TRBJ2-4

cdr3_nt: TGTGCCAGCAATACCAACTTTTACGAGCAGTACTTC
cdr3_aa: CASNTNFYEQYF
d_call: -
clone_size: -
v_call: TRBV28
j_call: TRBJ2-7

cdr3_nt: TGTGCCAGCAGTGACGGTGCAGTCAGGGACACTGAAGCTTTCTTT
cdr3_aa: CASSDGAVRDTEAFF
d_call: -
clone_size: -
v_call: TRBV2
j_call: TRBJ1-1

cdr3_nt: TGTGCCAGCATCAGCCTTGCGGGAGGGGCATACAATGAGCAGTTCTTC
cdr3_aa: CASISLAGGAYNEQFF
d_call: TRBD2
clone_size: -
v_call: TRBV28
j_call: TRBJ2-1

cdr3_nt: TGTGCCACCAGCAGACCTAGCGGGAGGGCCAGTGGGGCCAACGTCCTGACTTTC
cdr3_aa: CATSRPSGRASGANVLTF
d_call: TRBD2
clone_size: -
v_call: TRBV15
j_call: TRBJ2-6

cdr3_nt: TGTGCCAGCAGCTTAGGGGGTCTGGGTCAGCCCCAGCATTTT
cdr3_aa: CASSLGGLGQPQHF
d_call: -
clone_size: -
v_call: TRBV7-9
j_call: TRBJ1-5

cdr3_nt: TGTGCCAGCAGTCACAGGGTTAACTATGGCTACACCTTC
cdr3_aa: CASSHRVNYGYTF
d_call: -
clone_size: once
v_call: TRBV7-2
j_call: TRBJ1-2